This T cell receptor beta chain stems from a study of immune evolution from preneoplasia to lung adenocarcinoma. General study points: Top clone frequencies peaked in normal lung, apparently declining through invasive adenocarcinoma. Later-stage lesions seemingly showed higher T cell density and diversity than normal lung.

The table came from immunoSEQ multiplex PCR; TCRdb's copy has only in-frame clones and leaves some out. The data show 8,800 or so clones, 80% seen once. In its sample, this clone was seen once. What it binds is unknown. The germline CDR1 and CDR2 sequences are SGHAT and FQNNGV. The CDR3 extends over 15 amino acids. The trim removed 2 bases at V and 4 bases at J, leaving 7 bases unmatched. Patient tissue came from resections in Japan or China, 2014–2017. This TCR derives from a person aged 70 to 85 with lung adenocarcinoma. V gene TRBV11-2 combines with J gene TRBJ1-2; 7 nucleotides match TRBD1. Material: FFPE adjacent normal lung tissue. The CDR3 here is CASSLSTGVGYGYTF. CDR3 DNA sequence: TGTGCCAGCAGCTTAAGTACAGGGGTTGGCTATGGCTACACCTTC.